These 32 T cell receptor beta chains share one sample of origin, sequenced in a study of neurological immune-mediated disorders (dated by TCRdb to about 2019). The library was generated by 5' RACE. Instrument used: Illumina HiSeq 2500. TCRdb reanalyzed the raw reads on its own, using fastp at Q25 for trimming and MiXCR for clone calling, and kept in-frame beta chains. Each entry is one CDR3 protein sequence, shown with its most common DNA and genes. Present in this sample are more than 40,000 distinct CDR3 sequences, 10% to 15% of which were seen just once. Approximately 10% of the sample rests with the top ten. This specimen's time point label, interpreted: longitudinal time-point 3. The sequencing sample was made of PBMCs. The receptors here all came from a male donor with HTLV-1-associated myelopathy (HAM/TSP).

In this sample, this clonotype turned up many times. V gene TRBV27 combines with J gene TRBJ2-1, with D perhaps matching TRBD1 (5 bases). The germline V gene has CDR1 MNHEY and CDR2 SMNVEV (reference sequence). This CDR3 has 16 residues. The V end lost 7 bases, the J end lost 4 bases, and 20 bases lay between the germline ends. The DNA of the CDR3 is TGTGCCAGCAATCTTGGAGACAGAAGACCTTACAATGAGCAGTTCTTC. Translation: CASNLGDRRPYNEQFF.

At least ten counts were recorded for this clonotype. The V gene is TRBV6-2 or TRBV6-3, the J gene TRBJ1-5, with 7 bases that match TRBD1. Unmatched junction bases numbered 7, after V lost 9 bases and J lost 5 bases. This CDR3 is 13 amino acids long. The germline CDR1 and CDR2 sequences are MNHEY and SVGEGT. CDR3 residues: CASIDREDQPQHF. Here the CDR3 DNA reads TGTGCCAGTATCGACAGGGAGGATCAGCCCCAGCATTTT.

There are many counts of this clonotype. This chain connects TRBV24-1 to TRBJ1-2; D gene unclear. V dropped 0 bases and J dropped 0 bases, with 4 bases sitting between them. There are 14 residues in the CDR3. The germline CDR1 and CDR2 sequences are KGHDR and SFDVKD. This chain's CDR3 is CATSDLPTNYGYTF. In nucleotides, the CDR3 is TGTGCCACCAGTGATTTGCCGACTAACTATGGCTACACCTTC.

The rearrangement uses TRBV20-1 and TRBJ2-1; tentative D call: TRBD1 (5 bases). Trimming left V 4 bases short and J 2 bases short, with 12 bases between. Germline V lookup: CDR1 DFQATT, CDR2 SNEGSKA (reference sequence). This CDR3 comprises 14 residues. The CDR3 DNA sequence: TGCAGTGCTATTCACAGGAGCGCCTACAATGAGCAGTTCTTC. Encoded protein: CSAIHRSAYNEQFF.

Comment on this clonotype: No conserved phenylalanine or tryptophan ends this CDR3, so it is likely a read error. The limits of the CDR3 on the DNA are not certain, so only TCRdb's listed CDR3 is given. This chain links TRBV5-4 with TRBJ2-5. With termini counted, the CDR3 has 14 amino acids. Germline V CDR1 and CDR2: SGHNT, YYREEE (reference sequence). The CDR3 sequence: CASSRKNGQGPSTS.

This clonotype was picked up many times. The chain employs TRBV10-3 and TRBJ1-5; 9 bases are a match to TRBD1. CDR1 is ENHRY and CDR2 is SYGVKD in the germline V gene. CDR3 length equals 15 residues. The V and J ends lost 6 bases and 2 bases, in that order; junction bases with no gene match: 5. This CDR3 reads CAIREGQGGNQPQHF. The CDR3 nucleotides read TGTGCCATCAGAGAGGGACAGGGAGGCAATCAGCCCCAGCATTTT.

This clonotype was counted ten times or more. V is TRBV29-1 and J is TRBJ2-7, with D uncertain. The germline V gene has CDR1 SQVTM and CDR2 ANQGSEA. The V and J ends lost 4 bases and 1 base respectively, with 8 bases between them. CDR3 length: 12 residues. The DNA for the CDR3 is TGCAGCGTTGTAGGCAGATCCTACGAGCAGTACTTC. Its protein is CSVVGRSYEQYF.

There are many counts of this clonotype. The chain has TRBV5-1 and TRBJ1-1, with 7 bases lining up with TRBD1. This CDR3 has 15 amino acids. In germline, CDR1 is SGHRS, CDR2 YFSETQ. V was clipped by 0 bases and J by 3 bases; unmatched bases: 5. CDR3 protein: CASSLATGEHTEAFF. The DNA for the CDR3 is TGCGCCAGCAGCTTGGCAACAGGGGAGCACACTGAAGCTTTCTTT.

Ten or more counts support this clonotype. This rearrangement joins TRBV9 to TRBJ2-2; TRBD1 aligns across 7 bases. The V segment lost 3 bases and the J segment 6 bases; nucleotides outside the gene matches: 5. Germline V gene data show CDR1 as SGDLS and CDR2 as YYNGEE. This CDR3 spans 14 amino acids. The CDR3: CASSGKTGSGELFF. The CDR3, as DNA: TGTGCCAGCAGCGGAAAGACAGGGTCCGGGGAGCTGTTTTTT.

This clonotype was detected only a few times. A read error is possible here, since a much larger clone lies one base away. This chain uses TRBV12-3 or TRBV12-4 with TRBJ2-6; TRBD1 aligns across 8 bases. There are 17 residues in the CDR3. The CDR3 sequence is CASSSLGQGAGTNVLTF. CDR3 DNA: TGTGCCAGCAGTTCGCTCGGACAGGGAGCTGGGACCAACGTCCTGACTTTC.

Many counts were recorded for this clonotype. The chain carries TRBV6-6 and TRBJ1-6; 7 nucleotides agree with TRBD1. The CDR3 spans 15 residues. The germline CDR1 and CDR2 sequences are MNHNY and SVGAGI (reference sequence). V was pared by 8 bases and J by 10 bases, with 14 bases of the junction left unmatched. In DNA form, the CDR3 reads TGTGCCAGCCAACGGGGGGGGCAGGGGGGATCACCCCTCCACTTT. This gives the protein CASQRGGQGGSPLHF.

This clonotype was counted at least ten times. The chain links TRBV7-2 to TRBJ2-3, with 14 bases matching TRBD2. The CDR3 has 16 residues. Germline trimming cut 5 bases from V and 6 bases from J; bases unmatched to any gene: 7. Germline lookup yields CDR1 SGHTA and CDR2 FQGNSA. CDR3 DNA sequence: TGTGCCAGCAGCATCGGGACTAGCGGGGGAACGGATACGCAGTATTTT. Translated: CASSIGTSGGTDTQYF.

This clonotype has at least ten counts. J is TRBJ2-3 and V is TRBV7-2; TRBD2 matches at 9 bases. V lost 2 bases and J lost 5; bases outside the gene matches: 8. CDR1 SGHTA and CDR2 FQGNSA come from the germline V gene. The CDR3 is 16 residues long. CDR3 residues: CASSLFGGGAGDTQYF. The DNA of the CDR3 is TGTGCCAGCAGCTTATTCGGCGGGGGGGCCGGAGATACGCAGTATTTT.

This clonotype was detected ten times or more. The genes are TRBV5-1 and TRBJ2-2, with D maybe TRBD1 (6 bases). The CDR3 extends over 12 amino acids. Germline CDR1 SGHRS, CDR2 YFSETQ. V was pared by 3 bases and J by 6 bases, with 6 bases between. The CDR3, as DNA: TGCGCCAGCAGCTGGGGGCCCGGGGAGCTGTTTTTT. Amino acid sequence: CASSWGPGELFF.

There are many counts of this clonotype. The CDR3 sequence: CSARAGTAQETQYF. For the CDR3, the DNA is TGCAGTGCTAGAGCCGGGACCGCGCAAGAGACCCAGTACTTC. The V and J genes are TRBV20-1 and TRBJ2-5, with D possibly being TRBD1 or TRBD2 (5 bases each). The germline V gene encodes CDR1 DFQATT and CDR2 SNEGSKA (reference sequence). This CDR3 is 14 amino acids long. The ends were cut back, 1 base at V and 2 bases at J, with 11 bases in the middle.

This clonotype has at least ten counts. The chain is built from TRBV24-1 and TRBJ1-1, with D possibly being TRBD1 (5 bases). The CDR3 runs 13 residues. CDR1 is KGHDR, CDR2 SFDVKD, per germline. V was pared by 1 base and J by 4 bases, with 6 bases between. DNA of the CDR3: TGTGCCACCAGTGATTTCAGGGCCACTGAAGCTTTCTTT. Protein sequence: CATSDFRATEAFF.

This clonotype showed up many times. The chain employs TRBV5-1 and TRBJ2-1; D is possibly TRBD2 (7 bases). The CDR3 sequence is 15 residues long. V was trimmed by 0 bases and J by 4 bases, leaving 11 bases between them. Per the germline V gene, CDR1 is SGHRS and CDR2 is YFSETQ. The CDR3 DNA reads TGCGCCAGCAGCTTGGCTGGGGGGGCGTACAATGAGCAGTTCTTC. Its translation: CASSLAGGAYNEQFF. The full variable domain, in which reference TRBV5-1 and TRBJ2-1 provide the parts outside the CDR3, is KAGVTQTPRYLIKTRGQQVTLSCSPISGHRSVSWYQQTPGQGLQFLFEYFSETQRNKGNFPGRFSGRQFSNSRSEMNVSTLELGDSALYLCASSLAGGAYNEQFFGPGTRLTVL.

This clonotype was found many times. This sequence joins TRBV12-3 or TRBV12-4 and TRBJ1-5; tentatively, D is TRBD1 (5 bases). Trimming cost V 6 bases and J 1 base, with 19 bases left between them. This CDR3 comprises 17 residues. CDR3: CASSPGGGAKSNQPQHF. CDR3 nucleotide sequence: TGTGCCAGCAGCCCCGGGGGGGGAGCAAAGAGCAATCAGCCCCAGCATTTT.

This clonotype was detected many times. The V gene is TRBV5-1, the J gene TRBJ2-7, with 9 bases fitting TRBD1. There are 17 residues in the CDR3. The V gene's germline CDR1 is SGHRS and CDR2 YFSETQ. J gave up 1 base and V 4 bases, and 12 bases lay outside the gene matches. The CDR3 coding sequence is TGCGCCAGCAGCCCCGGGACAGGGAAGCGGTCTTCCTACGAGCAGTACTTC. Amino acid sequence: CASSPGTGKRSSYEQYF.

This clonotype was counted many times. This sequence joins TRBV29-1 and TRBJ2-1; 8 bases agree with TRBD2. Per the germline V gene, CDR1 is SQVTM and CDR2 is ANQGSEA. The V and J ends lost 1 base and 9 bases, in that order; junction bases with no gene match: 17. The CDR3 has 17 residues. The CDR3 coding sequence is TGCAGCGTTGAAGGGGTTGTCGGGGGGGCGGTTCACAGTGAGCAGTTCTTC. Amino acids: CSVEGVVGGAVHSEQFF.

In nucleotides, the CDR3 is TGCGCCAGCAGCTTCCGGGGCTCGAGCTCCTACGAGCAGTACTTC. Its translation is CASSFRGSSSYEQYF. The rearrangement joins TRBV5-1 to TRBJ2-7, with D perhaps TRBD1 or TRBD2 (5 bases each). The CDR3 length is 15 residues. Looked up from germline, CDR1 is SGHRS and CDR2 is YFSETQ. V lost 2 bases and J 0 bases, leaving 12 bases between the germline ends.

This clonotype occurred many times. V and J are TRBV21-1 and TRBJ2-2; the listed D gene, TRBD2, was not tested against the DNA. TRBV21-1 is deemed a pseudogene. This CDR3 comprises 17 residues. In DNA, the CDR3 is TGTGCCAGCACCTCCCCTGGGAGGGGAACGAACACCGGGGAGCTGTTTTTT. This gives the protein CASTSPGRGTNTGELFF.

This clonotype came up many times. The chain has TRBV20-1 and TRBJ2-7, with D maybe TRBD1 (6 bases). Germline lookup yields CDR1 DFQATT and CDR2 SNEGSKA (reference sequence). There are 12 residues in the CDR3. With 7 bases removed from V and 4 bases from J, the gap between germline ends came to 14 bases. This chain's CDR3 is CSVPGTPYEQYF. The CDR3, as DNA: TGCAGTGTTCCAGGGACACCTTACGAGCAGTACTTC.

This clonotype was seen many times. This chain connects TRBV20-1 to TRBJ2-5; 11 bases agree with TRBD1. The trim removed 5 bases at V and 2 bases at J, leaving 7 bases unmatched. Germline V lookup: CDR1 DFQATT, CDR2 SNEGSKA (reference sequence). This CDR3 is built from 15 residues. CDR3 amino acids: CSADGDRGGQETQYF. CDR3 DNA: TGCAGTGCTGATGGGGACAGGGGGGGACAAGAGACCCAGTACTTC.

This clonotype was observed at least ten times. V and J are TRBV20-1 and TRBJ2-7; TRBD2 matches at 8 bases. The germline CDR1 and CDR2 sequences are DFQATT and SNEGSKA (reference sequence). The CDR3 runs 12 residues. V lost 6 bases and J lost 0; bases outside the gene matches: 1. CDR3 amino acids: CSAGGGSYEQYF. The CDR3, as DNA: TGCAGTGCCGGGGGGGGCTCCTACGAGCAGTACTTC.

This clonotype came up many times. CDR3 nucleotide sequence: TGCAGTGCTAGAGATGTCCGAGGGGAGCTGTTTTTT. Amino acid sequence: CSARDVRGELFF. The V gene is TRBV20-1, the J gene TRBJ2-2; D unclear. V lost 0 bases and J 8 bases, leaving 7 bases between the germline ends. The CDR3 has 12 residues. CDR1 is DFQATT, CDR2 SNEGSKA, per germline (reference sequence).

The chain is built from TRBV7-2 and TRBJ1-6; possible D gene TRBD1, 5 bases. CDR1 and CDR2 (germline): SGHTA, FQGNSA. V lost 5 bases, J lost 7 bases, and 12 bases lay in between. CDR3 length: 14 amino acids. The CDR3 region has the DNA TGTGCCAGCAGCAATTCGGCAGGGAATTCACCCCTCCACTTT. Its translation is CASSNSAGNSPLHF.

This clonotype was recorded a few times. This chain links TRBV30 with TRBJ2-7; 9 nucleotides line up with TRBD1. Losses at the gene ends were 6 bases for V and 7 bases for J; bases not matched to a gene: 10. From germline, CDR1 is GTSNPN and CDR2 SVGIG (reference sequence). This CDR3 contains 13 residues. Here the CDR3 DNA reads TGTGCCTGCCACCGGGACAGGGCGTCGGAGCAGTACTTC. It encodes CACHRDRASEQYF.

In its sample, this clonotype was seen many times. The CDR3 nucleotides read TGTGCCAGCAGCGCTATAAGGACGAACACTGAAGCTTTCTTT. Its protein is CASSAIRTNTEAFF. The chain recombines TRBV9 with TRBJ1-1, with D unclear. V lost 3 bases and J 1 base, leaving 10 bases between the germline ends. CDR3 length equals 14 residues. CDR1 is SGDLS and CDR2 is YYNGEE in the germline V gene.

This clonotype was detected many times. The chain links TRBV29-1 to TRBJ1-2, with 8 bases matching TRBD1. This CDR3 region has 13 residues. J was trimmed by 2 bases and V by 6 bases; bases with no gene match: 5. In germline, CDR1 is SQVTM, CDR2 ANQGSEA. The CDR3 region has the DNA TGCAGCGTGGACAGGGACGGAAACTATGGCTACACCTTC. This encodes CSVDRDGNYGYTF.

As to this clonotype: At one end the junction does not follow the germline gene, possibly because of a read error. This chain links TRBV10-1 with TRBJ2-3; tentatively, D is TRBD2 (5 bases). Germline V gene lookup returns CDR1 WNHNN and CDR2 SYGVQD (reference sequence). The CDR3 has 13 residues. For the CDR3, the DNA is TGCGCCAGCAGGGACTCGGTGGGAGATAAGCAGTATTTT. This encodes CASRDSVGDKQYF.

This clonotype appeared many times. This chain's CDR3 is CASSFSGVDYGYTF. The CDR3 coding sequence is TGTGCCAGCAGTTTTTCTGGGGTAGACTATGGCTACACCTTC. This chain links TRBV12-3 or TRBV12-4 with TRBJ1-2, with no clear D. The V end was cut by 3 bases, the J end by 3 bases, with 11 bases between. This CDR3 spans 14 amino acids.